The rows below give T cell receptor beta chains drawn from one sample of a study of neurological immune-mediated disorders. Each CDR3 protein is one row after TCRdb ran MiXCR on the 5' RACE reads. The sample contains about 74,000 distinct CDR3 sequences, around 5.2% of which appear only once. Material for sequencing was PBMCs. The source of these receptors is a young man with multiple sclerosis. CDR3s include the opening cysteine and the closing phenylalanine or tryptophan. D genes are given only for firm matches. Clone size appears in some rows only: once, few, many, or a class for an expanded clone.

j_call | d_call | v_call | clone_size | cdr3_nt | cdr3_aa
TRBJ1-5 | TRBD1 | TRBV28 | many | TGTGCCAGCAGTTTAAACGACAGGGCCAATCAGCCCCAGCATTTT | CASSLNDRANQPQHF
TRBJ2-1 | NA | TRBV5-1 | many | TGCGCCAGCAGCCCCTCGGTGGACTACTACAATGAGCAGTTCTTC | CASSPSVDYYNEQFF
TRBJ2-7 | TRBD1 | TRBV5-1 | few | TGCGCCAGCAGCTTACCCCGGGACAGACCAACCGAGCAGTACTTC | CASSLPRDRPTEQYF
TRBJ1-2 | TRBD1 | TRBV20-1 | many | TGCAGTGCTAGTGTAGCAGGGGGCGATTGGGGCTACACCTTC | CSASVAGGDWGYTF
TRBJ2-3 | NA | TRBV15 | many | TGTGCCACCAGCAGAGAACGAGACACAGATACGCAGTATTTT | CATSRERDTDTQYF
TRBJ1-6 | NA | TRBV27 | NA | TGTGCCAGCAGTCCTCCCCCCCTAGGGACGGTGGTTTCACCCCTCAACTTT | CASSPPPLGTVVSPLNF
TRBJ2-1 | TRBD2 | TRBV20-1 | many | TGCAGTGCTTCTAGCGGGAGTGGGAATGAGCAGTTCTTC | CSASSGSGNEQFF
TRBJ1-5 | NA | TRBV12-3/TRBV12-4 | NA | TGTGCCAGCAGTTTGACCACTAGCAATCAGCCCCAGCATTTT | CASSLTTSNQPQHF
TRBJ1-1 | TRBD1 | TRBV7-9 | many | TGTGCCAGCAGCGGCGGACAGGGGAACACTGAAGCTTTCTTT | CASSGGQGNTEAFF
TRBJ2-6 | NA | TRBV4-1 | few | TGCGCCAGCAGCCAAGATACGATCTCTGGGGCCAACGTCCTGACTTTC | CASSQDTISGANVLTF
TRBJ2-7 | TRBD2 | TRBV5-5 | many | TGTGCCAGCAGCCCAGAAGGATTAGCGCGGGAGGCTTACGAGCAGTACTTC | CASSPEGLAREAYEQYF
TRBJ2-7 | NA | TRBV10-3 | many | TGTGCCATCAGTGAGTCGCCTCAGGGGAGAGACTTC | CAISESPQGRDF
TRBJ2-7 | TRBD1 | TRBV9 | many | TGTGCCAGCAGCGTGGGACAGGGGCCTTCCTACGAGCAGTACTTC | CASSVGQGPSYEQYF
TRBJ1-5 | NA | TRBV20-1 | few | TGCAGTGCTAGGTTGGCAGGTAGCAATCAGCCCCAGCATTTT | CSARLAGSNQPQHF
TRBJ1-5 | NA | TRBV20-1 | many | TGCAGTGTTAAGGGGGGAAGTCAGCCCCAGCATTTT | CSVKGGSQPQHF
TRBJ1-1 | TRBD1 | TRBV12-3/TRBV12-4 | many | TGTGCCAGCAGTTTCCGGGACAGGGGATCTGAAGCTTTCTTT | CASSFRDRGSEAFF
TRBJ2-3 | NA | TRBV10-3 | many | TGTGCCATCAGTGAGCCTAGTAACACAGATACGCAGTATTTT | CAISEPSNTDTQYF
TRBJ2-1 | TRBD2 | TRBV5-5 | many | TGTGCCAGCAGCTGGGGACTAGCATACTCCTACAATGAGCAGTTCTTC | CASSWGLAYSYNEQFF
TRBJ1-1 | NA | TRBV5-1 | many | TGCGCCAGCAGCTTGGGGGTTTTTGGAGAGACTATTAACACTGAAGCTTTCTTT | CASSLGVFGETINTEAFF
TRBJ2-1 | NA | TRBV3-1 | many | TGTGCCAGCAGTCCTATGGGCCATGAGCAGTTCTTC | CASSPMGHEQFF
TRBJ1-3 | NA | TRBV7-2 | few | TGTGCCAGCAGCTTAGGCAGAGTGATGAGCTCTGGAAACACCATATATTTT | CASSLGRVMSSGNTIYF
TRBJ2-7 | TRBD1 | TRBV12-3/TRBV12-4 | many | TGTGCCAGCGGTCCGGGACAGGGGAGGAACGAGCAGTACTTC | CASGPGQGRNEQYF
TRBJ2-7 | TRBD2 | TRBV7-9 | many | TGTGCCAGCAGCGTAATACTAGCGGGAGTTGACGAGCAGTACTTC | CASSVILAGVDEQYF
TRBJ2-3 | TRBD2 | TRBV7-3 | many | TGTGCCAGCAGCCACTCCGCGGGAGGCTGGGATACGCAGTATTTT | CASSHSAGGWDTQYF
TRBJ2-1 | NA | TRBV20-1 | many | TGCAGTCGACGCCGGTGGGGCTCCTACAATGAGCAGTTCTTC | CSRRRWGSYNEQFF
TRBJ2-1 | NA | TRBV25-1 | many | TGTGCCAGCAGTGTACGCCGCCAGACCAATGAGCAGTTCTTC | CASSVRRQTNEQFF
TRBJ2-3 | TRBD2 | TRBV7-2 | many | TGTGCCAGCAGCTTCCAGCTAGCGGGGTTCACAGATACGCAGTATTTT | CASSFQLAGFTDTQYF
TRBJ2-1 | NA | TRBV28 | many | TGTGCCAGCAGTAACGGGATCTCCTACAATGAGCAGTTCTTC | CASSNGISYNEQFF
TRBJ1-4 | NA | TRBV29-1 | many | TGCAGCGTTGAAGAGGATGAAAAACTGTTTTTT | CSVEEDEKLFF
TRBJ1-4 | TRBD1 | TRBV20-1 | many | TGCAGTGCTAGAGCCCTCCAGGGGGCAAAGGTTGAAAAACTGTTTTTT | CSARALQGAKVEKLFF
TRBJ1-1 | NA | TRBV9 | many | TGTGCCAGCAGCGTAGGACCAAATACTGAAGCTTTCTTT | CASSVGPNTEAFF
TRBJ2-6 | NA | TRBV4-2 | many | TGTGCCAGCAGCCCCCGGGGGTCTGGGGCCAACGTCCTGACTTTC | CASSPRGSGANVLTF
TRBJ2-7 | TRBD2 | TRBV5-1 | many | TGCGCCAGCAGCTGGGGACTAGCGGGAGGTGCGGAGCAGTACTTC | CASSWGLAGGAEQYF
TRBJ1-3 | NA | TRBV12-3/TRBV12-4 | many | TGTGCCAGCAGTTTGTGGGTCCCTGGAAACACCATATATTTT | CASSLWVPGNTIYF
TRBJ1-3 | NA | TRBV12-3/TRBV12-4 | many | TGTGCCAGCAGTTTCTCGGATATCGGAAACACCATATATTTT | CASSFSDIGNTIYF
TRBJ2-1 | NA | TRBV20-1 | NA | TGCAGTGCTCCGGCAACGACAACCCCAGTTGAGCAGTTCTTC | CSAPATTTPVEQFF
TRBJ1-2 | TRBD1 | TRBV4-1 | NA | TGCGCCAGCAGCCCCCAACGACAGGGGAACTATGGCTACACCTTC | CASSPQRQGNYGYTF
TRBJ2-1 | TRBD2 | TRBV20-1 | many | TGCAGTGCTAGAAGCCCAGCGGGGGAGAATGAGCAGTTCTTC | CSARSPAGENEQFF
TRBJ2-7 | NA | TRBV29-1 | many | TGCAGCGTTGACGGGGACGGTCCCTACGAGCAGTACTTC | CSVDGDGPYEQYF
TRBJ2-4 | NA | TRBV6-1 | many | TGTGCCAGCAGTGTGGGGGTAGCCAAAAACATTCAGTACTTC | CASSVGVAKNIQYF
TRBJ1-5 | NA | TRBV4-2 | many | TGTGCCAGCACCTCGACTGGAAGCAATCAGCCCCAGCATTTT | CASTSTGSNQPQHF
TRBJ1-5 | NA | TRBV7-2 | many | TGTGCCAGCAGCATGGTGCGGAATAGCAATCAGCCCCAGCATTTT | CASSMVRNSNQPQHF
TRBJ2-3 | TRBD2 | TRBV29-1 | many | TGCAGCTCTCCCGGGACTAGCGGGATTAGCACAGATACGCAGTATTTT | CSSPGTSGISTDTQYF
TRBJ2-7 | TRBD2 | TRBV5-1 | many | TGCGCCAGCAGCTTGCCGACTAGCGACGAGCAGTACTTC | CASSLPTSDEQYF
TRBJ2-7 | NA | TRBV12-3/TRBV12-4 | many | TGTGCCAGCAGTTTCAGGGTGAGGGAGCAGTACTTC | CASSFRVREQYF